The clone carrying this T cell receptor (beta chain) was found many times. This entry comes from a study of T cells in Graves' hyperthyroidism and ophthalmopathy. Trimming took 6 bases from V and 3 from J, leaving 14 bases between them. The germline gives CDR1 MGHDK, CDR2 SYGVNS. The length of the CDR3 is 14 residues. A patient was excluded if there was uncontrolled infection, other autoimmune disease, pregnancy or lactation. RNA transcripts provided the source from which TCR beta CDR3 regions were amplified. The primer set for the first-round RT-PCR of the TCR CDR3 was HTBI. TCRdb called the multiplex PCR reads again in MiXCR, with one record for every CDR3 protein. Here the sample spans around 760,000 distinct CDR3 sequences, under 45% being singletons.

This sequence originates from a woman in her 40s with Graves' hyperthyroidism. Source material: blood. The chain employs TRBV25-1 and TRBJ2-5; D is perhaps TRBD1 or TRBD2 (5 bases each). The CDR3 loop reads CASSQRGPKETQYF. In nucleotides, the CDR3 is TGTGCCAGCAGCCAAAGGGGACCGAAAGAGACCCAGTACTTC.